This T cell receptor beta chain comes out of a study of identifying expanded T cells in peripheral blood. Study-wide results and caveats: Over about two and four weeks, about 16 and 20 clones changed, versus 1.2 between replicates.

The CDR3 has 16 residues. Germline V lookup: CDR1 MGHRA, CDR2 YSYEKL. The V gene lost 1 base and the J gene lost 3 bases, with 16 bases spanning the gap. Libraries were prepared by immunoSEQ multiplex PCR; TCRdb keeps only in-frame clonotypes and omits some of them. Among approximately 130,000 clones listed, less than 90% were seen once. Concerning this clone: The antigen is undetermined.

No infections or other immune events were documented during collection. Sequencing was carried out using blood. V usage is TRBV4-1 and J usage is TRBJ2-7; possible D gene TRBD1, 6 bases. The receptor was derived from a person aged 18 to 70 in good health. The CDR3 loop reads CASSQGPEAGVYEQYF. In DNA, the CDR3 is TGCGCCAGCAGCCAAGGCCCCGAGGCAGGGGTCTACGAGCAGTACTTC.